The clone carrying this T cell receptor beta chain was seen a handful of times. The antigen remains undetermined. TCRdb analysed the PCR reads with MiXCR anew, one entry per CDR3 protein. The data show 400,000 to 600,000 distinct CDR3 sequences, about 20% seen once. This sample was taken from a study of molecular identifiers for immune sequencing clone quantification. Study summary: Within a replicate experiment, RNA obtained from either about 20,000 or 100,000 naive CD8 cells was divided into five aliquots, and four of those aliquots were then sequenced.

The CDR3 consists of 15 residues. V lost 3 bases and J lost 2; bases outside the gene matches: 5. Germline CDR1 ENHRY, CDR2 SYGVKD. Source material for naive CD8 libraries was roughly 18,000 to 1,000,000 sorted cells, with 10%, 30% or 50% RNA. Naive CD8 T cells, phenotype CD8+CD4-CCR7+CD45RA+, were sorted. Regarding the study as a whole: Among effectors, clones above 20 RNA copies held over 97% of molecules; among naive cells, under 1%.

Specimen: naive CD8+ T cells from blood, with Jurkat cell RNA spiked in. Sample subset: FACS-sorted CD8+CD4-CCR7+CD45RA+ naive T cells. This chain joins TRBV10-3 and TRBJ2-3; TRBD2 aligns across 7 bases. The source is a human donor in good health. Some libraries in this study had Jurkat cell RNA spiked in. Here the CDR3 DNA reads TGTGCCATCAGTGAAGAACTAGCGAACACAGATACGCAGTATTTT. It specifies CAISEELANTDTQYF.